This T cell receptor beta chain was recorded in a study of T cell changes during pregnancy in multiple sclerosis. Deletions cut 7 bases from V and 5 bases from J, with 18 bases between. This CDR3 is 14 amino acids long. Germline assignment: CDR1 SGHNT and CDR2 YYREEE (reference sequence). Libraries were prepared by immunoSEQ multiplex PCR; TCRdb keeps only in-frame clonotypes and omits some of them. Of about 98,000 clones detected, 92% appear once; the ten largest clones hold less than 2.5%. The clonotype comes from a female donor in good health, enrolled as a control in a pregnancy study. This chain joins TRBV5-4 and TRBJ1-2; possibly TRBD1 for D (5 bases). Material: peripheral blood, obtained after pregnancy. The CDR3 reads CASFLTGGKYGYTF. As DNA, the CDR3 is TGTGCCAGCTTTCTTACGGGGGGAAAGTATGGCTACACCTTC.